Listed here is a single T cell receptor beta chain. No cognate antigen has been identified for it. Base qualities are not at hand, and no much larger clone is one base apart. The data derive from a study of shared clonotypes between healthy human individuals (dated by TCRdb to about 2020). Broadly, across the study: The cohort comprised two women and a few men aged 18 to 49 years. To estimate repertoire size and how much clonotype sharing occurs between individuals, the study deeply sequenced the blood TCR repertoires of about 5 healthy adults. To increase sequencing depth and limit assay-specific biases, TCR repertoire library preparation and sequencing were carried out by different laboratories using diverse techniques. Per donor, leukapheresis produced somewhere between about 0.94 and 9.5 billion PBMCs. Study-wide conclusions, independent of this receptor: Based on pairwise subsampling, the degree of clonotype sharing among donors was expected to be affected by sequencing depth. Because the study included only a small number of donors, the genetic and exposure-history diversity represented was limited. Sampling was limited to blood, and TCR repertoires in tissue likely differ from TCR repertoires in blood.

V is cut by 1 base and J by 7 bases, and the space between the germline ends is 13 bases. The germline V gene provides CDR1 MDHEN and CDR2 SYDVKM. The CDR3 runs 14 amino acids, cysteine and phenylalanine included. CDR3 DNA is the only sequence kept; it has 42 bases, read in frame from the first base. The donors were healthy, HIV-negative adults with no recently reported acute infections or vaccinations. Only Caucasian adults living in Nashville, Tennessee, USA were represented among the donors. In the unsorted samples, 90 million or so PBMCs were counted, and genomic DNA was extracted using the QIAamp DNA Blood Mini kit. Blood was collected by leukapheresis, and PBMCs were isolated by Ficoll-Histopaque density gradient centrifugation and then cryopreserved in liquid nitrogen vapor phase. Using the deep immunoSEQ assay, multiplex PCR amplified TCR CDR3 regions from genomic DNA. Genomic DNA extracted from each cell subset was distributed evenly over all wells of several immunoSEQ 96-well plates, and each plate served as one replicate. For unsorted PBMC, each replicate PCR was loaded with about 280 ng genomic DNA, equivalent to tens of thousands of T cell genomes. Unsorted PBMC genomic DNA was sequenced across ten immunoSEQ deep assay plates. Purified libraries were measured with a Qubit 3.0 fluorometer, size-checked on a Bioanalyzer 2100, and measured again with the KAPA Library Quantification kit. Each immunoSEQ 96-well plate was sequenced on its own single-read 150-cycle Illumina NextSeq 550 flow cell. The original methods were these. Because the immunoSEQ output included only junctional sequences and no quality scores, the filtering could not be the same as the filtering used for full-length reads. Sequences were annotated with PyIR, a Python wrapper for IgBLAST v1.9, using IMGT germline references to assign V/J genes and CDR3. Reads with weak V/J assignments (E-value above 1e-6), missing CDR3, stop codons, out-of-frame junctions, or ambiguous translated residues were removed. V3J clonotypes were defined as sequences sharing the same inferred V gene, J gene, and CDR3 amino acid sequence. Percentage overlap between repertoires was calculated by dividing the number of shared unique clonotypes by the size of the smaller repertoire. Three approaches were used to assess repertoire richness: RTK rarefaction, the Chao1 estimator, and Recon v2.1 estimates of unobserved clonotypes. TCRdb limited this immuneACCESS table to in-frame rearrangements with V and J called. A share of clones is missing; checked studies link under half to unresolved V genes, and the rest is unexplained. The DNA was the basis for D and trimming; V, J and clone size are from that table. The sample contains about 470,000 clones, more than 75% of them found a single time. The top ten clones comprise over 10% of the sample.

The sequence links TRBV28 to TRBJ1-2; the best D guess is TRBD1, with 5 bases matching. Sequenced sample: PBMCs. The TCR was taken from a woman aged 40 to 50 in good health. Some clones in this sample may be carry-over from other donors' samples. The sequence in DNA is TGTGCCAGCAGTTTATTTTCCAGGGAAGGTGGCTACACCTTC. Translated, this is CASSLFSREGGYTF.